These 19 T cell receptor beta chains share one sample of origin, sequenced in a study of cytomegalovirus exposure and HLA in healthy donors (dated by TCRdb to 2016 to 2017). Libraries were made using the immunoSEQ multiplex PCR assay. Sourced from immuneACCESS, this table was stored by TCRdb with only in-frame sequences that have V and J called. A share of the clones is absent; for the studies checked, an unresolved V gene accounts for under half, and the remainder has no known explanation. For this sample there are around 130,000 clones; around nine tenths appear just once. The ten largest clonotypes hold 3% to 4% of the sample. Material: PBMCs. The origin of the receptors is a man aged 30-40 years in good health and CMV-seronegative.

The V and J genes are TRBV5-4 and TRBJ1-1; 7 nucleotides match TRBD1. Germline CDR1 reads SGHNT; CDR2 reads YYREEE (reference sequence). The CDR3 totals 13 residues. Unmatched junction bases numbered 4, after V lost 4 bases and J lost 4 bases. The CDR3 bases are TGTGCCAGCAGCCGGGGACAGCTCACTGAAGCTTTCTTT. Its translation: CASSRGQLTEAFF.

This clone was recorded only once. The rearrangement joins TRBV6-1 to TRBJ1-5, with TRBD1 matching over 7 bases. The V and J ends lost 7 bases and 3 bases, in that order; junction bases with no gene match: 3. The CDR3 contains 13 residues. Per germline, CDR1 MNHNS and CDR2 SASEGT. In DNA, the CDR3 is TGTGCCAGCATTGACAGGGCCAATCAGCCCCAGCATTTT. Its translation is CASIDRANQPQHF.

The chain combines TRBV19 with TRBJ1-2; perhaps TRBD1 as D (6 bases). In germline, CDR1 is LNHDA, CDR2 SQIVND (reference sequence). The V and J ends lost 6 bases and 8 bases respectively, with 13 bases between them. This CDR3 is built from 12 residues. The CDR3 DNA sequence: TGTGCCAGTAGGCCCAGGGGTGGAGGCTACACCTTC. This sequence encodes CASRPRGGGYTF.

The CDR3 spells CASSSGGATEAFF. The CDR3 DNA reads as TGTGCCAGCAGCTCCGGGGGGGCCACTGAAGCTTTCTTT. J is TRBJ1-1 and V is TRBV7-6, with a possible D match to TRBD1 (6 bases). The length of the CDR3 is 13 residues. The V gene's germline CDR1 is SGHVS and CDR2 FNYEAQ. Trimming cost V 4 bases and J 4 bases, with 10 bases left between them.

V gene TRBV11-2 combines with J gene TRBJ2-7, with 9 bases fitting TRBD2. CDR1 is SGHAT and CDR2 is FQNNGV in the germline V gene. V dropped 1 base and J dropped 2; count of bases not matched to a gene: 0. The CDR3 has 14 residues. The CDR3 region has the DNA TGTGCCAGCAGCTTAGCTAGCGGGGCCTACGAGCAGTACTTC. It encodes CASSLASGAYEQYF.

This rearrangement joins TRBV2 to TRBJ2-2; a weak D match, TRBD1 (6 bases). The length of the CDR3 is 16 residues. V lost 11 bases, J lost 5 bases, and 24 bases lay in between. Germline V lookup: CDR1 SNHLY, CDR2 FYNNEI. This CDR3 reads CAGAGQGSKKTGELFF. In DNA, the CDR3 is TGTGCCGGGGCCGGGCAGGGGAGTAAGAAAACCGGGGAGCTGTTTTTT.

The chain couples TRBV5-1 to TRBJ1-1; no firm D call. Germline CDR1 is SGHRS and CDR2 is YFSETQ. The CDR3 runs to 13 residues. Trimming removed 3 bases at V and 1 base at J, with 7 bases between. CDR3 amino acids: CASSWTENTEAFF. The CDR3 DNA reads as TGCGCCAGCAGCTGGACTGAGAACACTGAAGCTTTCTTT. Full variable domain (outside the CDR3, taken from reference TRBV5-1 and TRBJ1-1): KAGVTQTPRYLIKTRGQQVTLSCSPISGHRSVSWYQQTPGQGLQFLFEYFSETQRNKGNFPGRFSGRQFSNSRSEMNVSTLELGDSALYLCASSWTENTEAFFGQGTRLTVV.

V and J are TRBV5-1 and TRBJ1-1; D perhaps matches TRBD1 (5 bases). Germline assignment: CDR1 SGHRS and CDR2 YFSETQ. V gave up 4 bases and J gave up 1 base, with 14 bases separating them. The CDR3 is 15 amino acids. The CDR3 spells CASSAQYGQNTEAFF. The DNA of the CDR3 is TGCGCCAGCAGCGCGCAGTATGGACAGAACACTGAAGCTTTCTTT.

The rearrangement joins TRBV2 to TRBJ1-1; D gene uncertain. Germline CDR1 is SNHLY and CDR2 is FYNNEI. The length of the CDR3 is 13 residues. Between the trimmed V and J ends, which lost 11 bases and 1 base, there was a span of 14 bases. CDR3 nucleotides: TGTGCCCAGCGACGAAGCGGGAACACTGAAGCTTTCTTT. Translated, it gives CAQRRSGNTEAFF.

The chain has TRBV5-4 and TRBJ1-6; no definite D call. The germline V and J ends were trimmed by 2 bases and 4 bases, with 7 bases remaining between them. The CDR3 spans 14 residues. Germline V gene lookup returns CDR1 SGHNT and CDR2 YYREEE (reference sequence). CDR3 coding DNA: TGTGCCAGCAGCTTAACGGTTTATAATTCACCCCTCCACTTT. Translated: CASSLTVYNSPLHF.

V gene TRBV6-1 combines with J gene TRBJ1-5; D is ambiguous. Per the germline V gene, CDR1 is MNHNS and CDR2 is SASEGT. The CDR3 consists of 13 residues. V lost 3 bases and J 5 bases, leaving 8 bases between the germline ends. The chain's CDR3 is CASSDWRDQPQHF. The CDR3 bases are TGTGCCAGCAGTGATTGGAGAGATCAGCCCCAGCATTTT.

The chain links TRBV11-2 to TRBJ2-2; 9 bases fit TRBD2. V dropped 3 bases and J dropped 5; count of bases not matched to a gene: 7. Germline-derived CDR1 and CDR2 are SGHAT and FQNNGV. This CDR3 region has 16 residues. The CDR3 bases are TGTGCCAGCAGCTTGGGCGGGGGGGCCGAGACCGGGGAGCTGTTTTTT. As protein: CASSLGGGAETGELFF. Variable domain in full (rest from reference TRBV11-2 and TRBJ2-2): EAGVAQSPRYKIIEKRQSVAFWCNPISGHATLYWYQQILGQGPKLLIQFQNNGVVDDSQLPKDRFSAERLKGVDSTLKIQPAKLEDSAVYLCASSLGGGAETGELFFGEGSRLTVL.

The chain joins TRBV5-4 to TRBJ2-5; the match to TRBD1 covers 9 bases. Germline CDR1 reads SGHNT; CDR2 reads YYREEE (reference sequence). This CDR3 has 14 amino acids. The junction had 3 bases not matched to a gene; V was cut back by 2 bases and J by 4 bases. The CDR3 DNA sequence: TGTGCCAGCAGCTTCCCGGGACAGGGAGAGACCCAGTACTTC. It translates to CASSFPGQGETQYF.

The chain combines TRBV28 with TRBJ2-7; D possibly corresponds to TRBD1 (5 bases). The CDR3 consists of 14 residues. The germline gives CDR1 MDHEN, CDR2 SYDVKM. With 2 bases removed from V and 2 bases from J, the gap between germline ends came to 10 bases. The CDR3 coding sequence is TGTGCCAGCAGTTTACCGACAGCCACCTACGAGCAGTACTTC. Protein: CASSLPTATYEQYF.

For the CDR3, the DNA is TGTGCCAGCAGCTTAACAGGGGTAGGCGAGCAGTACTTC. This sequence encodes CASSLTGVGEQYF. The V and J genes are TRBV7-6 and TRBJ2-7; 7 nucleotides match TRBD1. Germline CDR1 and CDR2: SGHVS and FNYEAQ. This CDR3 spans 13 amino acids. Losses at the gene ends were 2 bases for V and 6 bases for J; bases not matched to a gene: 4.

The chain employs TRBV6-5 and TRBJ2-7, with 7 bases fitting TRBD2. The J segment lost 6 bases and the V segment lost 2 bases, leaving 10 bases of the junction unmatched. The length of the CDR3 is 15 residues. Germline V gene lookup returns CDR1 MNHEY and CDR2 SVGAGI. The CDR3 spells CASSYARSGGGEQYF. DNA of the CDR3: TGTGCCAGCAGTTACGCGAGGTCGGGCGGGGGCGAGCAGTACTTC.

J is TRBJ2-7 and V is TRBV27, with TRBD2 matching 11 bases. Germline CDR1 reads MNHEY; CDR2 reads SMNVEV (reference sequence). V gave up 2 bases and J gave up 3 bases; unmatched junction bases: 3. The CDR3 has 15 residues. The CDR3 nucleotides are TGTGCCAGCAGTTTACTAGCGGGGGGAAACTACGAGCAGTACTTC. Amino acid sequence: CASSLLAGGNYEQYF.

The chain is built from TRBV19 and TRBJ2-1, with a weak D call TRBD1 (6 bases). Per the germline V gene, CDR1 is LNHDA and CDR2 is SQIVND (reference sequence). The V end was cut by 9 bases, the J end by 2 bases, with 17 bases between. The CDR3 loop spans 15 amino acids. This chain's CDR3 is CASKQGLTPYNEQFF. The CDR3 nucleotides are TGTGCCAGCAAACAGGGTTTGACTCCCTACAATGAGCAGTTCTTC.

This clone was recorded once. This chain links TRBV5-6 with TRBJ2-7; TRBD1 is a possible D gene (6 bases). Germline-derived CDR1 and CDR2 are SGHDT and YYEEEE. Trimming shortened V by 6 bases and J by 1 base, and 20 bases separated the two germline ends. The CDR3 runs 16 residues. The CDR3 DNA sequence: TGTGCCAGCAAACCGGGACCCACAGGGCCTTCCTACGAGCAGTACTTC. It yields the protein CASKPGPTGPSYEQYF.